This TCR beta chain appears in the sequencing data of a study of blood T cell repertoires in COVID-19. For the study at large: Sites across the United States, Italy and Spain contributed samples from acute and convalescent COVID-19. Nucleic acid was either cDNA or gDNA, and it came from T cells, B-cell-depleted T cells, or PBMCs.

Per the original data handling: Cell counts per sample came from amplifying reference gene primers. Profiled with immunoSEQ multiplex PCR; TCRdb holds only in-frame clones, not every one. V and J calls plus clone size are reproduced from that table; the DNA served to infer D and trimming. In the table there are 50,000 or so clones, around 84% of which are singletons. After removal of 10 bases from V and 7 bases from J, the junction contained 14 bases not matched to a gene. CDR3 length: 14 residues. Germline V CDR1 and CDR2: MNHEY, SVGAGI. The sequence derives from a man between 65 and 80 years old with acute or convalescent COVID-19. The V and J genes are TRBV6-5 and TRBJ2-7, with 9 bases identical to TRBD1. The sequenced material came from peripheral blood. In nucleotides, the CDR3 is TGTGCCACCATCCCGGGACAGGGAAGAGGGGAGCAGTACTTC. Protein sequence: CATIPGQGRGEQYF.